One and the same sample provided the 27 T cell receptor beta chains below, sequenced in a study of blood T cell repertoires in COVID-19. Profiling relied on immunoSEQ multiplex PCR, and the TCRdb table lists in-frame clones only, not all of them. The sample comprises tens of thousands of clones, 80% to 90% of which are singletons, and about 30% rests with the top ten. The sample was peripheral blood. The receptor set was obtained from a man aged 45-60 years with active or convalescent COVID-19.

The genes are TRBV5-1 and TRBJ2-1; 9 positions agree with TRBD2. Trimming took 4 bases from V and 9 from J; bases not matched to a gene: 14. This CDR3 spans 16 amino acids. Germline V gene data show CDR1 as SGHRS and CDR2 as YFSETQ. This CDR3 reads CASSPRSSGSFTEQFF. The CDR3 DNA reads TGCGCCAGCAGCCCGAGGAGTAGCGGGAGTTTCACTGAGCAGTTCTTC.

The chain has TRBV5-4 and TRBJ2-2; TRBD1 matches 9 bases. Germline values: CDR1 SGHNT, CDR2 YYREEE (reference sequence). This CDR3 region has 17 residues. The V segment lost 4 bases and the J segment 6 bases; nucleotides outside the gene matches: 13. The CDR3 protein is CASSANPGTGLSGELFF. In nucleotides, the CDR3 is TGTGCCAGCAGCGCCAATCCTGGGACAGGGTTATCCGGGGAGCTGTTTTTT.

J is TRBJ2-7 and V is TRBV30, with 14 bases fitting TRBD2. V lost 4 bases to trimming and J lost 12 bases; unmatched junction nucleotides: 8. Germline CDR1 and CDR2: GTSNPN and SVGIG (reference sequence). This CDR3 contains 13 residues. CDR3 sequence (DNA): TGTGCCTGGACAGCCGGACTAGCGGGAGGCACGTACTTC. It is translated as CAWTAGLAGGTYF.

The rearrangement joins TRBV11-3 to TRBJ2-7; 8 positions match TRBD1. Germline V gene data show CDR1 as SGHNT and CDR2 as YENEEA. The V and J ends lost 5 bases and 6 bases, in that order; junction bases with no gene match: 9. There are 14 residues in the CDR3. As DNA, the CDR3 is TGTGCCAGCAGCGCGGGACAGGATGCCTCCGAGCAGTACTTC. Amino acids: CASSAGQDASEQYF.

This chain joins TRBV6-1 and TRBJ2-5; 10 bases align to TRBD1. The CDR3 runs 14 residues. With V trimmed by 6 bases and J by 4 bases, 5 bases remained unmatched. The germline V gene encodes CDR1 MNHNS and CDR2 SASEGT. CDR3 DNA: TGTGCCAGCAGCAGGGACAGGGGACGAGAGACCCAGTACTTC. This encodes CASSRDRGRETQYF.

V usage is TRBV5-6 and J usage is TRBJ2-3, with TRBD2 as a possible D gene (6 bases). CDR1 SGHDT and CDR2 YYEEEE come from the germline V gene. V was pared by 6 bases and J by 4 bases, with 18 bases between. This CDR3 region has 15 residues. This CDR3 reads CASIPEGRGADTQYF. The CDR3 DNA reads as TGTGCCAGCATCCCGGAGGGTAGGGGCGCAGATACGCAGTATTTT.

This chain connects TRBV11-2 to TRBJ2-7, with 8 bases matching TRBD1. The junction had 7 bases not matched to a gene; V was cut back by 0 bases and J by 3 bases. CDR1 is SGHAT, CDR2 FQNNGV, per germline. CDR3 length: 16 amino acids. This chain's CDR3 is CASSLDRSGGIYEQYF. CDR3 DNA sequence: TGTGCCAGCAGCTTAGATCGATCAGGGGGCATCTACGAGCAGTACTTC. The full variable domain, its missing parts supplied by reference TRBV11-2 and TRBJ2-7, is EAGVAQSPRYKIIEKRQSVAFWCNPISGHATLYWYQQILGQGPKLLIQFQNNGVVDDSQLPKDRFSAERLKGVDSTLKIQPAKLEDSAVYLCASSLDRSGGIYEQYFGPGTRLTVT.

As DNA, the CDR3 is TGTGCCGCTACTAGCAGGGCCGGGAACACCGGGGAGCTGTTTTTT. This gives the protein CAATSRAGNTGELFF. The V call is TRBV19, the J call TRBJ2-2; the D gene is possibly TRBD2 (6 bases). V dropped 11 bases and J dropped 1 base, with 17 bases sitting between them. Per the germline V gene, CDR1 is LNHDA and CDR2 is SQIVND (reference sequence). The CDR3 totals 15 residues.

This sequence joins TRBV4-2 and TRBJ2-7; 7 bases align to TRBD2. The V segment lost 0 bases and the J segment 0 bases; nucleotides outside the gene matches: 2. CDR1 and CDR2 from the germline V gene are LGHNA and YNFKEQ. CDR3 length: 15 amino acids. CDR3 nucleotides: TGTGCCAGCAGCCAAGAGTTAGCGGGCTCCTACGAGCAGTACTTC. It translates to CASSQELAGSYEQYF.

This clone was found once. The V call is TRBV12-3 or TRBV12-4, the J call TRBJ1-1, with 7 bases matching TRBD1. This CDR3 has 12 amino acids. V trimming: 6 bases; J trimming: 11 bases; junction bases outside the gene matches: 9. Written as DNA, the CDR3 is TGTGCCAGCAGGCCAAGTAAGGGGGCGGCTTTCTTT. As protein: CASRPSKGAAFF.

The V call is TRBV3-1 (or the pseudogene TRBV3-2), the J call TRBJ1-3; perhaps TRBD1 as D (5 bases). Germline lookup yields CDR1 LGHDT and CDR2 YNNKEL (reference sequence). This CDR3 has 16 residues. V lost 0 bases and J lost 0, with 9 bases in between. The CDR3 protein is CASSQEGLNSGNTIYF. The DNA for the CDR3 is TGTGCCAGCAGCCAAGAGGGACTGAACTCTGGAAACACCATATATTTT.

The chain recombines TRBV28 with TRBJ1-4; tentative D call: TRBD1 (6 bases). Trimming pared 6 bases from V and 4 bases from J, leaving 15 bases between. This CDR3 has 15 amino acids. The germline CDR1 and CDR2 sequences are MDHEN and SYDVKM. CDR3 region: CASSPWTERNEKLFF. The CDR3 DNA is TGTGCCAGCAGCCCGTGGACAGAACGTAATGAAAAACTGTTTTTT.

V is TRBV29-1 and J is TRBJ1-1; perhaps TRBD1 as D (5 bases). CDR3 length: 14 amino acids. Germline V gene sequence: CDR1 SQVTM, CDR2 ANQGSEA. The ends were cut back, 5 bases at V and 1 base at J, with 14 bases in the middle. The CDR3: CSVQGVRSNTEAFF. The CDR3 DNA follows: TGCAGCGTTCAGGGTGTCAGGTCGAACACTGAAGCTTTCTTT.

This rearrangement joins TRBV6-2 or TRBV6-3 to TRBJ2-7; D unresolved. Germline-derived CDR1 and CDR2 are MNHEY and SVGEGT. The CDR3 covers 13 residues. Between the trimmed V and J ends, which lost 2 bases and 4 bases, there was a span of 9 bases. CDR3 in DNA: TGTGCCAGCAGTTACCCAGGCCCTTACGAGCAGTACTTC. Protein sequence: CASSYPGPYEQYF.

This chain connects TRBV7-2 to TRBJ1-4, with 7 bases lining up with TRBD1. Unmatched junction bases numbered 9, after V lost 1 base and J lost 7 bases. The CDR3 consists of 16 residues. Germline CDR1 reads SGHTA; CDR2 reads FQGNSA. The CDR3 loop reads CASSLDVDRASEKLFF. The CDR3 nucleotides read TGTGCCAGCAGCTTAGATGTCGACAGGGCAAGTGAAAAACTGTTTTTT.

The rearrangement joins TRBV5-1 to TRBJ2-1; 9 nucleotides agree with TRBD1. The trim removed 4 bases at V and 0 bases at J, leaving 2 bases unmatched. Germline CDR1 SGHRS, CDR2 YFSETQ. CDR3 length: 15 residues. CDR3 residues: CASSRDRASYNEQFF. CDR3 DNA: TGCGCCAGCAGCCGGGACAGGGCCTCCTACAATGAGCAGTTCTTC.

The chain has TRBV27 and TRBJ2-7; TRBD1 matches at 8 bases. V gave up 5 bases and J gave up 5 bases; unmatched junction bases: 14. Germline V gene data show CDR1 as MNHEY and CDR2 as SMNVEV (reference sequence). This CDR3 has 16 residues. The CDR3 DNA reads TGTGCCAGCAGTCCCAACAGGGGGGCGTCCCCCAACGAGCAGTACTTC. Translating gives CASSPNRGASPNEQYF.

V gene TRBV10-3 combines with J gene TRBJ1-2; 11 bases map to TRBD1. The CDR3 spans 14 residues. The J segment lost 5 bases and the V segment lost 7 bases, leaving 6 bases of the junction unmatched. CDR1 and CDR2 (germline): ENHRY, SYGVKD. The CDR3 region is CAITQDRGRYGYTF. As DNA, the CDR3 is TGTGCCATCACCCAGGACAGGGGGCGGTATGGCTACACCTTC.

The chain links TRBV5-5 to TRBJ2-2; TRBD1 agrees at 7 bases. The germline CDR1 and CDR2 sequences are SGHKS and YYEKEE (reference sequence). V gave up 2 bases and J gave up 4 bases; unmatched junction bases: 2. The CDR3 loop spans 14 amino acids. The CDR3 nucleotides are TGTGCCAGCAGCTTCGGGACAGCCACCGGGGAGCTGTTTTTT. Protein sequence: CASSFGTATGELFF.

CDR3 sequence: CASSPSWGAGETQYF. The CDR3, as DNA: TGTGCCAGCAGTCCCTCCTGGGGCGCCGGGGAGACCCAGTACTTC. The rearrangement uses TRBV27 and TRBJ2-5; D possibly corresponds to TRBD1 (5 bases). The CDR3 totals 15 residues. The V end was cut by 5 bases, the J end by 5 bases, with 18 bases between. Germline V CDR1 and CDR2: MNHEY, SMNVEV (reference sequence).

This sequence joins TRBV25-1 and TRBJ2-7, with D possibly being TRBD2 (5 bases). The CDR3 extends over 15 amino acids. Trimming shortened V by 5 bases and J by 4 bases, and 18 bases separated the two germline ends. Germline lookup yields CDR1 MGHDK and CDR2 SYGVNS. CDR3 DNA sequence: TGTGCCAGCAGTTGGGGATCCAGGAGGACTTACGAGCAGTACTTC. Its protein product is CASSWGSRRTYEQYF.

The rearrangement uses TRBV6-6 and TRBJ1-5; no clear D. The CDR3 is made up of 13 amino acids. V lost 8 bases and J 5 bases, leaving 13 bases between the germline ends. Germline CDR1 reads MNHNY; CDR2 reads SVGAGI (reference sequence). The CDR3 coding sequence is TGTGCCAGCGCCCGGGGTCGGGATCAGCCCCAGCATTTT. This sequence encodes CASARGRDQPQHF.

The chain recombines TRBV4-3 with TRBJ2-1, with TRBD1 matching 7 bases. The CDR3 contains 17 residues. V lost 2 bases and J lost 2; bases outside the gene matches: 9. Germline lookup yields CDR1 LGHNA and CDR2 YSLEER. Here the CDR3 DNA reads TGCGCCAGCAGCCAAACCCGGGACAGTTATACCTACAATGAGCAGTTCTTC. Residues: CASSQTRDSYTYNEQFF.

V and J are TRBV3-1 (or the pseudogene TRBV3-2) and TRBJ2-7; D gene uncertain. Per the germline V gene, CDR1 is LGHDT and CDR2 is YNNKEL (reference sequence). The CDR3 extends over 15 amino acids. V lost 0 bases and J 0 bases, leaving 9 bases between the germline ends. CDR3 sequence: CASSQEQISSYEQYF. The CDR3 DNA is TGTGCCAGCAGCCAAGAACAGATAAGCTCCTACGAGCAGTACTTC.

The chain uses TRBV25-1 and TRBJ1-6, with a possible D match to TRBD1 (6 bases). The length of the CDR3 is 15 residues. Trimming cost V 4 bases and J 5 bases, with 12 bases left between them. Germline CDR1 and CDR2: MGHDK and SYGVNS. The CDR3 spells CASSARTANNSPLHF. CDR3 bases: TGTGCCAGCAGTGCAAGGACAGCCAATAATTCACCCCTCCACTTT. Full variable domain (missing parts from reference TRBV25-1 and TRBJ1-6): EADIYQTPRYLVIGTGKKITLECSQTMGHDKMYWYQQDPGMELHLIHYSYGVNSTEKGDLSSESTVSRIRTEHFPLTLESARPSHTSQYLCASSARTANNSPLHFGNGTRLTVT.

V usage is TRBV7-2 and J usage is TRBJ1-1; D is uncertain. CDR1 and CDR2 (germline): SGHTA, FQGNSA. This CDR3 region has 18 residues. Trimming shortened V by 5 bases and J by 0 bases, and 22 bases separated the two germline ends. The CDR3 DNA follows: TGTGCCAGCAGCCCTAGACTACGGAGTATTGGGATGAACACTGAAGCTTTCTTT. Translating gives CASSPRLRSIGMNTEAFF.

The chain links TRBV5-6 to TRBJ2-3; D might be TRBD2 (6 bases). The CDR3 totals 14 residues. Germline V gives CDR1 SGHDT, CDR2 YYEEEE. Between the trimmed V and J ends, which lost 4 bases and 6 bases, there was a span of 15 bases. The CDR3 region has the DNA TGTGCCAGCAGCCGCCGGGACTTCACGGATACGCAGTATTTT. This translates into CASSRRDFTDTQYF.